The rows below give T cell receptor beta chains drawn from one sample of a study of high-grade serous ovarian cancer treatment subgroups. The data were produced by immunoSEQ multiplex PCR, yet TCRdb's version contains in-frame clones alone and is incomplete. The sample includes approximately 3,500 clones, about 71% of them seen just once. Sequencing was done on a sample of tumor tissue. The receptor source for this set is a human donor with high-grade serous ovarian cancer. Both conserved end residues are part of each CDR3. A D gene is named only where the DNA matches it firmly. Only part of the rows carry a size: once, few, many, or a class if the clone is expanded.

D: NA; size: NA; V: TRBV7-2; J: TRBJ1-1; DNA: TGTGCCAGCAGGTTCGACAACGTCGCTGAAGCTTTCTTT; CDR3: CASRFDNVAEAFF
D: NA; size: NA; V: TRBV6-4; J: TRBJ2-3; DNA: TGTGCCAGCAGTGACTCAGGTGCCGATACGCAGTATTTT; CDR3: CASSDSGADTQYF
D: TRBD2; size: large; V: TRBV5-4; J: TRBJ2-1; DNA: TGTGCCACCCGGGGGGTCCCTCGAAATGAGCAGTTCTTC; CDR3: CATRGVPRNEQFF
D: TRBD1; size: NA; V: TRBV5-4; J: TRBJ1-4; DNA: TGTGCCAGCAGCGGCCGGGACAGCGCTCGGGAAAAACTGTTTTTT; CDR3: CASSGRDSAREKLFF
D: TRBD1; size: NA; V: TRBV28; J: TRBJ2-1; DNA: TGTGCCAGCAGTTTCCCAGTTATCACAGGGGGAGTTGAGCAGTTCTTC; CDR3: CASSFPVITGGVEQFF
D: TRBD1; size: NA; V: TRBV29-1; J: TRBJ1-1; DNA: TGCAGCGTTGAAGAATACGGGACAGGAACAGCTTTCTTT; CDR3: CSVEEYGTGTAFF
D: TRBD1; size: NA; V: TRBV2; J: TRBJ1-2; DNA: TGTGCCAGCAGCTATCAGGGGGCCGGCTATGGCTACACCTTC; CDR3: CASSYQGAGYGYTF
D: TRBD1; size: NA; V: TRBV6-1; J: TRBJ1-2; DNA: TGTGCCAGCAGTGAAGGGGGGACAGGTCCTTATGGCTACACCTTC; CDR3: CASSEGGTGPYGYTF
D: TRBD1; size: NA; V: TRBV4-1; J: TRBJ2-5; DNA: TGCGCCAGCAGCCGCGGACAGGGACTTGGGGAGACCCAGTACTTC; CDR3: CASSRGQGLGETQYF
D: TRBD2; size: NA; V: TRBV5-5; J: TRBJ2-3; DNA: TGTGCCAGCAGCTTTACTAGCGGGGGAGATACGCAGTATTTT; CDR3: CASSFTSGGDTQYF
D: TRBD2; size: NA; V: TRBV5-5; J: TRBJ2-5; DNA: TGTGCCAGCAGCCCGGGACTACTCCAAGAGACCCAGTACTTC; CDR3: CASSPGLLQETQYF
D: TRBD1; size: NA; V: TRBV19; J: TRBJ1-2; DNA: TGTGCCAGTAGTATACCGACAGGGTACTATGGCTACACCTTC; CDR3: CASSIPTGYYGYTF
D: TRBD2; size: NA; V: TRBV4-2; J: TRBJ2-5; DNA: TGTGCCAGCAGCCAAGATATGCGGGGGGCCCAAGAGACCCAGTACTTC; CDR3: CASSQDMRGAQETQYF
D: NA; size: once; V: TRBV5-1; J: TRBJ1-2; DNA: TGCGCCAGCGGCTCGGGGGTCGGGAAAGGCTACACCTTC; CDR3: CASGSGVGKGYTF
D: NA; size: NA; V: TRBV19; J: TRBJ1-2; DNA: TGTGCCAGCGGGGGGGACTATGGCTACACCTTC; CDR3: CASGGDYGYTF
D: TRBD1; size: NA; V: TRBV9; J: TRBJ2-7; DNA: TGTGCCAGCAGCGTAGGGGACAGAGCCTACGAGCAGTACTTC; CDR3: CASSVGDRAYEQYF
D: NA; size: NA; V: TRBV4-1; J: TRBJ1-1; DNA: TGCGCCAGCAGCCACTCTCCAAGGGTACCTGAAGCTTTCTTT; CDR3: CASSHSPRVPEAFF
D: TRBD1; size: NA; V: TRBV7-9; J: TRBJ1-2; DNA: TGTGCCAGCAGCTTTCTGGGACAGGGGCCCTCTTCCTATGGCTACACCTTC; CDR3: CASSFLGQGPSSYGYTF
D: NA; size: NA; V: TRBV5-3; J: TRBJ2-1; DNA: TGTGCCAGCAGCCCCCCGTATTACAATGAGCAGTTCTTC; CDR3: CASSPPYYNEQFF
D: NA; size: NA; V: TRBV5-5; J: TRBJ1-2; DNA: TGTGCCAGCAGCTTGGGGGGGGTCGGCTATGGCTACACCTTC; CDR3: CASSLGGVGYGYTF
D: TRBD1; size: NA; V: TRBV7-8; J: TRBJ2-2; DNA: TGTGCCAGCAGCTCAAGGACAGGAGGAAACACCGGGGAGCTGTTTTTT; CDR3: CASSSRTGGNTGELFF
D: NA; size: few; V: TRBV6-6; J: TRBJ1-1; DNA: TGTGCCAGCAGTTACTCCGGGCCCAGGAACACTGAAGCTTTCTTT; CDR3: CASSYSGPRNTEAFF
D: NA; size: few; V: TRBV9; J: TRBJ1-1; DNA: TGTGCCAGCAGCCAAGGACAGATGAACACTGAAGCTTTCTTT; CDR3: CASSQGQMNTEAFF
D: TRBD1; size: NA; V: TRBV27; J: TRBJ2-1; DNA: TGTGCCAGCTCGGACAGGGGGCTCAATGAGCAGTTCTTC; CDR3: CASSDRGLNEQFF
D: NA; size: NA; V: TRBV19; J: TRBJ1-5; DNA: TGTGCCAGTAGCTATCGACACAGCAATCAGCCCCAGCATTTT; CDR3: CASSYRHSNQPQHF
D: NA; size: large; V: TRBV5-4; J: TRBJ2-5; DNA: TGTGCCAGCAGCCCCCCCGGGGGCGACGGGACCCAGTACTTC; CDR3: CASSPPGGDGTQYF
D: NA; size: NA; V: TRBV6-6; J: TRBJ1-2; DNA: TGTGCCAGCAGTTACGGTGTCACCTCCTATGGCTACACCTTC; CDR3: CASSYGVTSYGYTF
D: TRBD1; size: medium-sized; V: TRBV30; J: TRBJ1-1; DNA: TGTGCCTGGAGTGGGGCGTCAGGGGGGCAGAACACTGAAGCTTTCTTT; CDR3: CAWSGASGGQNTEAFF
D: NA; size: NA; V: TRBV10-3; J: TRBJ2-2; DNA: TGTGCCATCAGTGAGACAGCGAACACCGGGGAGCTGTTTTTT; CDR3: CAISETANTGELFF
D: NA; size: NA; V: TRBV2; J: TRBJ2-1; DNA: TGTGCCAGCGGAACAGGGAGCTCCTACAATGAGCAGTTCTTC; CDR3: CASGTGSSYNEQFF
D: NA; size: NA; V: TRBV6-1; J: TRBJ1-2; DNA: TGTGCCAGCACCCCTGGTACTTACTATGGCTACACCTTC; CDR3: CASTPGTYYGYTF
D: NA; size: NA; V: TRBV30; J: TRBJ1-1; DNA: TGTGCCTGCGATGAGGGCCTCAACACTGAAGCTTTCTTT; CDR3: CACDEGLNTEAFF
D: NA; size: NA; V: TRBV6-1; J: TRBJ2-3; DNA: TGTGCCACCCTGGAGGGGGGGATTGGCACAGATACGCAGTATTTT; CDR3: CATLEGGIGTDTQYF
D: NA; size: medium-sized; V: TRBV6-5; J: TRBJ1-2; DNA: TGTGCCAGCACCCCTGGTACTTACTATGGCTACACCTTC; CDR3: CASTPGTYYGYTF
D: TRBD1; size: NA; V: TRBV6-5; J: TRBJ1-1; DNA: TGTGCCAGCAGAATTGCTCAGGGGGCATGCACTGAAGCTTTCTTT; CDR3: CASRIAQGACTEAFF
D: TRBD1; size: NA; V: TRBV10-3; J: TRBJ2-5; DNA: TGTGCCATCAGCGGGACAGGGGCCGGAGAGACCCAGTACTTC; CDR3: CAISGTGAGETQYF
D: TRBD1; size: few; V: TRBV15; J: TRBJ2-5; DNA: TGTGCCACCAGCAGACCGACAGGGGGGATCCTACAAGAGACCCAGTACTTC; CDR3: CATSRPTGGILQETQYF
D: TRBD1; size: NA; V: TRBV19; J: TRBJ1-5; DNA: TGTGCCAGTAGTTTTCTGCCGGGACAGCCGAGCAATCAGCCCCAGCATTTT; CDR3: CASSFLPGQPSNQPQHF
D: TRBD1; size: NA; V: TRBV5-1; J: TRBJ2-1; DNA: TGCGCCAGCAGCAACGGACAGGGGTACAATGAGCAGTTCTTC; CDR3: CASSNGQGYNEQFF
D: NA; size: NA; V: TRBV5-1; J: TRBJ1-1; DNA: TGCGCCAGCAGTCCGGAACCCAGGGCGACTCGGAACACTGAAGCTTTCTTT; CDR3: CASSPEPRATRNTEAFF
D: TRBD2; size: NA; V: TRBV11-2; J: TRBJ2-1; DNA: TGTGCCAGCAGCTTAGTGCGACTAGCGGGGAAAGCAGGCGAGCAGTTCTTC; CDR3: CASSLVRLAGKAGEQFF
D: NA; size: NA; V: TRBV5-1; J: TRBJ1-5; DNA: TGCGCCAGCAGCTTGGAGTCATCGGGATCGCCCCAGCATTTT; CDR3: CASSLESSGSPQHF
D: NA; size: few; V: TRBV10-2; J: TRBJ2-5; DNA: TGCGCCAGCAGCAACGGAGCCCGAGAGACCCAGTACTTC; CDR3: CASSNGARETQYF
D: NA; size: NA; V: TRBV6-5; J: TRBJ1-1; DNA: TGTGCCAGCAGTGGTCTTACAGGCACCACTGAAGCTTTCTTT; CDR3: CASSGLTGTTEAFF
D: TRBD1; size: once; V: TRBV19; J: TRBJ2-1; DNA: TGTGCCAGTAGTACCAGACAGGGGAGCGGCAATGAGCAGTTCTTC; CDR3: CASSTRQGSGNEQFF
D: TRBD2; size: NA; V: TRBV4-1; J: TRBJ2-3; DNA: TGCGCCAGCAGCCAAGCAGCGAGCGGGGGGCCCTATACGCAGTATTTT; CDR3: CASSQAASGGPYTQYF